This T cell receptor (beta chain) was profiled in a study of spatial heterogeneity in lung cancer. This clonotype was detected a few times. Time point defined: sample taken at primary tumor resection. Without sorting, whole RNA was sequenced from tumor, nontumor lung or frozen PBMC. The cohort: approximately 66 early-stage, untreated non-small cell lung cancer patients. Each TCR cDNA molecule carried a unique molecular identifier. MiXCR, run by TCRdb on the 5' RACE reads, gives a single entry per CDR3 protein. The sample shows tens of thousands of distinct CDR3 sequences, roughly 13% of them seen only once. V was shortened by 2 bases and J by 6 bases, with 10 bases between the two germline ends. The CDR3 contains 13 residues. Germline-derived CDR1 and CDR2 are SEHNR and FQNEAQ (reference sequence).

Sample: PBMCs, taken at surgery. The receptor comes from a male donor with early-stage non-small cell lung cancer. The chain recombines TRBV7-9 with TRBJ1-2; D perhaps matches TRBD1 (6 bases). CDR3: CASSLQAGDGYTF. Written as DNA, the CDR3 is TGTGCCAGCAGCTTACAGGCAGGGGATGGCTACACCTTC.